This TCR beta chain was captured in a study of T-cell reconstitution after alpha-beta-depleted transplantation in children (dated by TCRdb to 2015 to 2016). With respect to the entire study: T-cell immune reconstitution after TCRalphabeta/CD19-depleted allogeneic hematopoietic cell transplantation in children was quantitatively tracked in the study by means of TCR repertoire profiling.

The CDR3 covers 16 residues, taking in both the cysteine and the phenylalanine. Only the CDR3 part of the read is kept: 48 bases, read in frame from the first base. V is pruned by 1 base and J by 2 bases, leaving 7 bases of the junction without a gene match. Looking up the germline V gene yields CDR1 SGHTA and CDR2 FQGNSA. In the paper's terms, the treatment or condition label means: allogeneic hematopoietic cell transplantation with graft depleted of TCRalphabeta T cells and CD19 B cells. Transplant recipients were children who received TCRalphabeta/CD19-depleted allogeneic hematopoietic cell grafts. With respect to this clonotype: It has no known antigen specificity. No much larger clone exists at a distance of one base, and base qualities are not known.

Broad study findings and their caveats: Apparently early alphabetaT-cell count recovery about two months after transplant reportedly relied on only several hundred rapidly expanded clones derived from non-depleted graft cells. In some patients, the high TCRbeta diversity seen at day 60 was put down to recipient T cells and intrathymic progenitors that had survived conditioning. The frequencies of hyperexpanded clones fell over the following months, and after one year, T-cell counts and TCRbeta diversity were mostly attributed to newly produced T cells.

Libraries came from PCR. Instrument used: Illumina HiSeq 2500. To normalize quantification of the TCRbeta repertoire, the TCR libraries were built with molecular barcoding that relied on unique molecular identifiers. TCRdb redid the processing of the public reads, applying fastp at Q25 and MiXCR, and retained in-frame beta chains. Rows are combined by CDR3 protein, so each entry shows the most common genes and DNA. This sample is represented by about 580,000 distinct CDR3 sequences; 23% of them were singletons. The biggest ten clones account for over 12% of the sample. The input for sequencing was PBMCs, mostly from graft donor cells, taken 360 days after TCRalphabeta/CD19-depleted stem cell transplant. This clonotype originated in a boy younger than two who had a stem cell transplant for acute myeloid leukemia, so the T cells may come from the graft donor. The chain was built from TRBV7-2 and TRBJ2-7, with 8 junctional bases fitting TRBD2. The sequenced DNA is TGTGCCAGCAGCTTAGGGGTCGGGGGGGTGACCTACGAGCAGTACTTC. It is translated as CASSLGVGGVTYEQYF.